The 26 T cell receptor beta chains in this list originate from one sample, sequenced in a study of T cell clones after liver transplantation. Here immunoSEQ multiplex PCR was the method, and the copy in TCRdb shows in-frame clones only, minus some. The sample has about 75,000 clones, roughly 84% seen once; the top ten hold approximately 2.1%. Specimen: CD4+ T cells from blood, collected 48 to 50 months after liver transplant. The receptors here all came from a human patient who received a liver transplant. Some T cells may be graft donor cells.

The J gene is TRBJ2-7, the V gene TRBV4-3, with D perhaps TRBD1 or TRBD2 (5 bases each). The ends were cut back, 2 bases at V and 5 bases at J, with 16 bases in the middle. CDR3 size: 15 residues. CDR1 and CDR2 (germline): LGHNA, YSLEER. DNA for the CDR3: TGCGCCAGCAGCCAATCCGGGACCAGTATCGACGAGCAGTACTTC. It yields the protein CASSQSGTSIDEQYF.

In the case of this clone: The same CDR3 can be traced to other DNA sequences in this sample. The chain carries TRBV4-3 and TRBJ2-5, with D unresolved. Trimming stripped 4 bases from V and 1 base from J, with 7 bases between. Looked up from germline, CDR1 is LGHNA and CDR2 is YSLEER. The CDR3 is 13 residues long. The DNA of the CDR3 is TGCGCCAGCAGCCGCACCGTCCAAGAGACCCAGTACTTC. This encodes CASSRTVQETQYF.

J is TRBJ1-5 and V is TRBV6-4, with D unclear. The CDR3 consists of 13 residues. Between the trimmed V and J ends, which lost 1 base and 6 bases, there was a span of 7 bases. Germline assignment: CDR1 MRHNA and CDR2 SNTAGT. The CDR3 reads CASSDWGGQPQHF. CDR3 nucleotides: TGTGCCAGCAGTGACTGGGGAGGTCAGCCCCAGCATTTT.

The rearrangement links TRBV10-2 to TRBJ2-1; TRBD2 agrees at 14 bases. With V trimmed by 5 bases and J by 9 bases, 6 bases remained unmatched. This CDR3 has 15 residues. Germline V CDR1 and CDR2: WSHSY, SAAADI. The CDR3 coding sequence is TGCGCCAGCAGTAAGGGACTAGCGGGAGTAGTTGAGCAGTTCTTC. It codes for CASSKGLAGVVEQFF.

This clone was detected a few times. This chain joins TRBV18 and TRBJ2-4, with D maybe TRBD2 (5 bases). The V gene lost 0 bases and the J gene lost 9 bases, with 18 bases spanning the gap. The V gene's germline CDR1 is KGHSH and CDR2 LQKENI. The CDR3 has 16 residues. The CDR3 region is CASSPPAELGKRIQYF. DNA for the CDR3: TGTGCCAGCTCACCACCCGCGGAACTAGGAAAACGCATTCAGTACTTC. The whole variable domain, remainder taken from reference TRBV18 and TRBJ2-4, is NAGVMQNPRHLVRRRGQEARLRCSPMKGHSHVYWYRQLPEEGLKFMVYLQKENIIDESGMPKERFSAEFPKEGPSILRIQQVVRGDSAAYFCASSPPAELGKRIQYFGAGTRLSVL.

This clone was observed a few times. CDR3 protein: CATSRGGWGGNYGYTF. As DNA, the CDR3 is TGTGCCACCAGCAGAGGGGGATGGGGAGGGAACTATGGCTACACCTTC. The V call is TRBV15, the J call TRBJ1-2; D gene unclear. Trimming left V 1 base short and J 2 bases short, with 14 bases between. Germline V gene data show CDR1 as LNHNV and CDR2 as YYDKDF (reference sequence). CDR3 length equals 16 residues.

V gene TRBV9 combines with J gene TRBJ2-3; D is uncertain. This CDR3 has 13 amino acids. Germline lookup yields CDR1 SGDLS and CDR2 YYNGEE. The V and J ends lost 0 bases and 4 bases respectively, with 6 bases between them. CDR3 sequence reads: CASSVGNPDTQYF. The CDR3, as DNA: TGTGCCAGCAGCGTAGGGAACCCAGATACGCAGTATTTT. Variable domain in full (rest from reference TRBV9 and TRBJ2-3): DSGVTQTPKHLITATGQRVTLRCSPRSGDLSVYWYQQSLDQGLQFLIQYYNGEERAKGNILERFSAQQFPDLHSELNLSSLELGDSALYFCASSVGNPDTQYFGPGTRLTVL.

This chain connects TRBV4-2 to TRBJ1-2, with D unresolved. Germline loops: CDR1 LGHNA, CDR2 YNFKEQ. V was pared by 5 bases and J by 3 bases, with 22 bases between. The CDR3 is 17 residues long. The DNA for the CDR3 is TGTGCCAGCAGCTCCCAGACTTCGATCGGTTTTCACTATGGCTACACCTTC. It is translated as CASSSQTSIGFHYGYTF.

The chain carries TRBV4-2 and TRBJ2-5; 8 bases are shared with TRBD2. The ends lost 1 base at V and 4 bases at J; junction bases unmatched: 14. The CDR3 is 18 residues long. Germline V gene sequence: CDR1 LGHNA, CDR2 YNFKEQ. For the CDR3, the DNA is TGTGCCAGCAGCCAAGTAAGCAGGGCGTTAGCGGGAACAGAGACCCAGTACTTC. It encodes CASSQVSRALAGTETQYF.

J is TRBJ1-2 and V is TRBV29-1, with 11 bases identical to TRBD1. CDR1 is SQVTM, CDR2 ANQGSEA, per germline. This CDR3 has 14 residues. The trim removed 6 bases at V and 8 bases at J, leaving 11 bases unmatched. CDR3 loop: CSVGLRDRGEGYTF. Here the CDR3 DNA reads TGCAGCGTCGGACTAAGGGACAGGGGGGAAGGCTACACCTTC. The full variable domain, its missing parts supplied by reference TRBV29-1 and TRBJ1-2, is SAVISQKPSRDICQRGTSLTIQCQVDSQVTMMFWYRQQPGQSLTLIATANQGSEATYESGFVIDKFPISRPNLTFSTLTVSNMSPEDSSIYLCSVGLRDRGEGYTFGSGTRLTVV.

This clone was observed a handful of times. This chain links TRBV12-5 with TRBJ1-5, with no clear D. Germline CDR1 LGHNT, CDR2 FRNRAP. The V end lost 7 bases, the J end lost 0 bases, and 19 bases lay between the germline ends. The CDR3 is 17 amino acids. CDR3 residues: CASVQSSTFDSNQPQHF. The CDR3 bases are TGTGCTAGTGTTCAGTCCTCCACCTTCGATAGCAATCAGCCCCAGCATTTT.

The CDR3 protein is CASVPSGQEVKYF. DNA of the CDR3: TGTGCCAGCGTCCCATCGGGACAGGAGGTTAAGTACTTC. The chain joins TRBV6-6 to TRBJ2-7, with 8 bases lining up with TRBD1. Germline loops: CDR1 MNHNY, CDR2 SVGAGI (reference sequence). The V gene end was trimmed by 8 bases and the J gene end by 11 bases; junction bases not matched to a gene: 14. This CDR3 is 13 amino acids long.

The DNA for the CDR3 is TGTGCCAGCAGCCGAAGAGCAGGGGCCAACGTCCTGACTTTC. Its translation: CASSRRAGANVLTF. The chain combines TRBV7-2 with TRBJ2-6; D gene uncertain. The CDR3 extends over 14 amino acids. Germline V gives CDR1 SGHTA, CDR2 FQGNSA. Trimming left V 5 bases short and J 4 bases short, with 9 bases between.

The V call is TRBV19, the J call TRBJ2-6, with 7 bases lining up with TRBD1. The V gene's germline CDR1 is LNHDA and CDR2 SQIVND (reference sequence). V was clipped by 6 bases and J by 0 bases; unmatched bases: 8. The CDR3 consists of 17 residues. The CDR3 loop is CASSSPPGGSGANVLTF. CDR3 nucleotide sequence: TGTGCCAGTAGCTCGCCCCCAGGGGGCTCTGGGGCCAACGTCCTGACTTTC.

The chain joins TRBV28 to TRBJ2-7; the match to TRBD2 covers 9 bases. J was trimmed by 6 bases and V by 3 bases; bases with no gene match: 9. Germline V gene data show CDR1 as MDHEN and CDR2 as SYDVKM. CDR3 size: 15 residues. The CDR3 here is CASSFGGLAGREQYF. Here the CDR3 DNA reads TGTGCCAGCAGTTTCGGGGGGCTAGCGGGACGCGAGCAGTACTTC.

CDR3 DNA: TGTGCCAGTCTCGCCAGGGTCACCTACGAGCAGTACTTC. Amino acid sequence: CASLARVTYEQYF. The J gene is TRBJ2-7, the V gene TRBV19, with D perhaps TRBD1 (5 bases). V was clipped by 8 bases and J by 2 bases, with 13 bases between them. The germline CDR1 and CDR2 sequences are LNHDA and SQIVND (reference sequence). This CDR3 spans 13 amino acids.

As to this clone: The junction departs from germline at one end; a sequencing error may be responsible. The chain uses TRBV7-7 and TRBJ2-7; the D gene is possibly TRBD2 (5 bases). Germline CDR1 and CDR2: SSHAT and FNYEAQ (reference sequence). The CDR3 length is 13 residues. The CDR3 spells CASSLARENEQYF. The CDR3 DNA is TGTGCTAGCAGCTTAGCGCGCGAGAACGAGCAGTACTTC.

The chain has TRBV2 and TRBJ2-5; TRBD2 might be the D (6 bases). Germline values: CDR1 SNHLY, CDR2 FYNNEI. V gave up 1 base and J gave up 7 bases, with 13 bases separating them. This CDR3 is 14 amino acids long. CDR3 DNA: TGTGCCAGCAGTGAAGGACTAGGCGCAGTGACCCAGTACTTC. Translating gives CASSEGLGAVTQYF.

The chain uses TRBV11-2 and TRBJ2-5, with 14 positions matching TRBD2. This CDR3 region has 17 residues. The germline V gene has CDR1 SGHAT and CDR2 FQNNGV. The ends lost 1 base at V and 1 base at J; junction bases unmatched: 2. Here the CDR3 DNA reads TGTGCCAGCAGCTTAGGTGGGACTAGCGGGGGCCAAGAGACCCAGTACTTC. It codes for CASSLGGTSGGQETQYF.

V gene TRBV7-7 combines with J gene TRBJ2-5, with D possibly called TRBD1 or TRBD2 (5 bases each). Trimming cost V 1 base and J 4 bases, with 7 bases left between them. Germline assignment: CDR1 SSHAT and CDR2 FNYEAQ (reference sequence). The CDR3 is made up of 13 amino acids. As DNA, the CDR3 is TGTGCCAGCAGCTTAGGGGGGTTAGAGACCCAGTACTTC. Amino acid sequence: CASSLGGLETQYF.

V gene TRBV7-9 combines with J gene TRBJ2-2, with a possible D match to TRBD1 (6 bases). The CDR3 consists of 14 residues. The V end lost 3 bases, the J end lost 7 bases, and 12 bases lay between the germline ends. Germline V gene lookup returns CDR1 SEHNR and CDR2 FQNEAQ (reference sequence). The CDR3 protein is CASSLGAVSGELFF. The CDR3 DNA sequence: TGTGCCAGCAGCTTGGGGGCCGTTAGCGGGGAGCTGTTTTTT.

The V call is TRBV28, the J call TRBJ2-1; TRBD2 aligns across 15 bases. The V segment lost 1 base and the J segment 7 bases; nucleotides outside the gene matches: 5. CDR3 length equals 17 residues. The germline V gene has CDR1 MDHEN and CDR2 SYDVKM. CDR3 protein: CASSLYPGLAGGNEQFF. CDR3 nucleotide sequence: TGTGCCAGCAGTTTATACCCGGGACTAGCGGGAGGAAATGAGCAGTTCTTC.

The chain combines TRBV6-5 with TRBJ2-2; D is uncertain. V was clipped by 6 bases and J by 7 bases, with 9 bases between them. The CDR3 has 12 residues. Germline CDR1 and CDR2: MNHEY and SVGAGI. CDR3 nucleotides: TGTGCCAGCAGGAGCACAGTCGGGGAGCTGTTTTTT. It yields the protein CASRSTVGELFF.

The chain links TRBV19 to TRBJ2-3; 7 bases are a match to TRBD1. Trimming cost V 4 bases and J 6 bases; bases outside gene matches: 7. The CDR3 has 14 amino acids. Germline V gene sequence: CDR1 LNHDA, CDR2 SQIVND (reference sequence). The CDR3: CASSKDRASDTQYF. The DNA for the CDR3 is TGTGCCAGTAGTAAAGACAGGGCGAGTGATACGCAGTATTTT.

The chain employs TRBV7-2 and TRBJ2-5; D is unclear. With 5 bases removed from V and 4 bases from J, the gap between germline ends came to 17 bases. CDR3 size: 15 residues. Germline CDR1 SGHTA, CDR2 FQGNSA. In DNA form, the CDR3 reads TGTGCCAGCAGCGGCGTGCTTGGATACGGAGAGACCCAGTACTTC. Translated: CASSGVLGYGETQYF.

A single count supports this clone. CDR3 protein: CASSQDLFGAGANVLTF. CDR3 nucleotides: TGTGCCAGCAGCCAAGATCTTTTTGGTGCCGGGGCCAACGTCCTGACTTTC. This chain links TRBV14 with TRBJ2-6, with D uncertain. Germline-derived CDR1 and CDR2 are SGHDN and FVKESK. Trimming took 0 bases from V and 4 from J, leaving 13 bases between them. The CDR3 totals 17 residues.